A selection of T cell receptor beta chains follows, all from one sample in a study of beta chain features in type 1 diabetes. TCRdb keeps only in-frame clones here, not all; method: immunoSEQ multiplex PCR. The sample has 100,000 to 150,000 clones; roughly a sixth are singletons. Sample: central memory CD4+ T cells from blood. The receptors shown here come from a man between 18 and 35 years old with type 1 diabetes. The CDR3 runs from the conserved cysteine through the conserved F or W. A D gene is named only where the DNA matches it firmly. Not every row has a clone size; where given, it reads once, few, many or a size class.

D: .; V: TRBV29-1; size: .; J: TRBJ1-2; CDR3: CSVAAARGYGYTF; DNA: TGCAGCGTTGCCGCGGCCCGTGGCTATGGCTACACCTTC
D: TRBD1; V: TRBV11-2; size: few; J: TRBJ1-5; CDR3: CASSPQGINQPQHF; DNA: TGTGCCAGCAGTCCACAGGGGATCAATCAGCCCCAGCATTTT
D: TRBD1; V: TRBV9; size: few; J: TRBJ2-3; CDR3: CASSLSTGGPSDTQYF; DNA: TGTGCCAGCAGTCTATCGACAGGGGGTCCCTCCGATACGCAGTATTTT
D: .; V: TRBV7-2; size: .; J: TRBJ1-1; CDR3: CASSRRGGEERTEAFF; DNA: TGTGCCAGCAGCCGGAGGGGCGGGGAAGAGAGGACTGAAGCTTTCTTT
D: .; V: TRBV30; size: .; J: TRBJ1-3; CDR3: CAWSQGGNTIYF; DNA: TGTGCCTGGTCTCAGGGTGGAAACACCATATATTTT
D: .; V: TRBV18; size: medium-sized; J: TRBJ2-2; CDR3: CASSPRPEAGELFF; DNA: TGTGCCAGCTCACCAAGACCCGAGGCCGGGGAGCTGTTTTTT
D: .; V: TRBV7-2; size: many; J: TRBJ2-3; CDR3: CASSSSGNPTDTQYF; DNA: TGTGCCAGCAGCTCCAGCGGCAACCCCACAGATACGCAGTATTTT
D: .; V: TRBV7-2; size: once; J: TRBJ2-5; CDR3: CASSLMPWGDSQETQYF; DNA: TGTGCCAGCAGCTTAATGCCCTGGGGGGACAGCCAAGAGACCCAGTACTTC
D: TRBD2; V: TRBV7-8; size: few; J: TRBJ2-4; CDR3: CASSSPGLAGDELAKNIQYF; DNA: TGTGCCAGCAGCTCGCCGGGACTAGCGGGGGACGAGCTAGCCAAAAACATTCAGTACTTC
D: TRBD2; V: TRBV4-1; size: .; J: TRBJ2-1; CDR3: CASSQDGAGVTRNEQFF; DNA: TGCGCCAGCAGCCAAGATGGGGCGGGAGTGACTCGAAATGAGCAGTTCTTC
D: .; V: TRBV20-1; size: .; J: TRBJ2-1; CDR3: CSGLSYNEQFF; DNA: TGCAGTGGACTCTCCTACAATGAGCAGTTCTTC
D: TRBD1; V: TRBV5-6; size: .; J: TRBJ1-2; CDR3: CASSSGPQGGYGYTF; DNA: TGTGCCAGCAGCTCCGGGCCTCAGGGGGGCTATGGCTACACCTTC
D: .; V: TRBV30; size: many; J: TRBJ2-1; CDR3: CAWAPLGAENNEQFF; DNA: TGTGCCTGGGCACCCCTGGGGGCGGAAAACAATGAGCAGTTCTTC
D: .; V: TRBV5-4; size: once; J: TRBJ2-7; CDR3: CASSLARRQYEQYF; DNA: TGTGCCAGCAGCTTGGCCCGAAGGCAATACGAGCAGTACTTC
D: .; V: TRBV5-6; size: few; J: TRBJ2-1; CDR3: CASSLEVRGFDEQFF; DNA: TGTGCCAGCAGCTTGGAGGTTCGAGGGTTCGATGAGCAGTTCTTC
D: TRBD1; V: TRBV7-2; size: many; J: TRBJ2-7; CDR3: CASSWGQAQEQYF; DNA: TGTGCCAGCAGTTGGGGACAGGCGCAAGAGCAGTACTTC
D: TRBD2; V: TRBV18; size: few; J: TRBJ2-1; CDR3: CASSPVTSGNNEQFF; DNA: TGTGCCAGCTCACCGGTGACTAGCGGGAACAATGAGCAGTTCTTC
D: TRBD2; V: TRBV25-1; size: .; J: TRBJ2-1; CDR3: CASSKGLADNEQFF; DNA: TGTGCCAGCAGTAAGGGGCTAGCGGACAATGAGCAGTTCTTC
D: TRBD1; V: TRBV7-2; size: .; J: TRBJ1-1; CDR3: CASSPGQGNTEAFF; DNA: TGTGCCAGCAGCCCCGGACAGGGGAACACTGAAGCTTTCTTT
D: .; V: TRBV30; size: .; J: TRBJ1-1; CDR3: CAWSVPGPEAFF; DNA: TGTGCCTGGAGTGTACCCGGTCCTGAAGCTTTCTTT
D: .; V: TRBV20-1; size: few; J: TRBJ2-5; CDR3: CSARAEKTQYF; DNA: TGCAGTGCTAGAGCGGAGAAGACCCAGTACTTC
D: .; V: TRBV6-5; size: .; J: TRBJ1-2; CDR3: CASAGAASNYGYTF; DNA: TGTGCCAGCGCCGGGGCAGCCAGCAACTATGGCTACACCTTC
D: .; V: TRBV2; size: few; J: TRBJ1-6; CDR3: CASSEYLPDNSPLHF; DNA: TGTGCCAGCAGTGAATATTTGCCGGATAATTCACCCCTCCACTTT
D: .; V: TRBV6-1; size: .; J: TRBJ2-3; CDR3: CASSDPPAGSDTQYF; DNA: TGTGCCAGCAGTGACCCCCCGGCAGGGTCAGATACGCAGTATTTT
D: TRBD2; V: TRBV30; size: .; J: TRBJ2-2; CDR3: CAWSVLAGFTGELFF; DNA: TGTGCCTGGAGTGTACTAGCGGGATTCACCGGGGAGCTGTTTTTT
D: TRBD1; V: TRBV7-9; size: few; J: TRBJ2-4; CDR3: CASSRWTGSAKNIQYF; DNA: TGTGCCAGCAGCCGATGGACAGGCAGCGCCAAAAACATTCAGTACTTC
D: .; V: TRBV2; size: few; J: TRBJ2-3; CDR3: CASNGFVADTQYF; DNA: TGTGCCAGCAATGGATTCGTCGCAGATACGCAGTATTTT
D: .; V: TRBV27; size: .; J: TRBJ2-3; CDR3: CASSASGLATQYF; DNA: TGTGCCAGCAGTGCCTCAGGGTTGGCTACGCAGTATTTT
D: .; V: TRBV7-2; size: many; J: TRBJ1-4; CDR3: CASSPWGREKLFF; DNA: TGTGCCAGCAGCCCCTGGGGCCGGGAAAAACTGTTTTTT
D: .; V: TRBV21-1; size: few; J: TRBJ2-4; CDR3: CASSKEKGGPGAKNIQYF; DNA: TGTGCCAGCAGCAAAGAAAAGGGCGGCCCCGGGGCCAAAAACATTCAGTACTTC
D: .; V: TRBV18; size: few; J: TRBJ1-2; CDR3: CASSPIPDGYTF; DNA: TGTGCCAGCTCACCTATTCCGGATGGCTACACCTTC
D: .; V: TRBV2; size: .; J: TRBJ2-2; CDR3: CASSEAVGIAATGELFF; DNA: TGTGCCAGCAGTGAAGCGGTCGGGATCGCCGCGACCGGGGAGCTGTTTTTT
D: .; V: TRBV6-5; size: few; J: TRBJ2-3; CDR3: CASSYPGTDTQYF; DNA: TGTGCCAGCAGTTACCCCGGCACAGATACGCAGTATTTT
D: TRBD2; V: TRBV5-1; size: .; J: TRBJ2-1; CDR3: CASSPPLAGDNNEQFF; DNA: TGCGCCAGCAGCCCGCCACTAGCGGGAGATAACAATGAGCAGTTCTTC
D: .; V: TRBV10-3; size: few; J: TRBJ2-3; CDR3: CATKVSSDTQYF; DNA: TGTGCCACCAAAGTTTCATCAGATACGCAGTATTTT
D: .; V: TRBV6-5; size: few; J: TRBJ1-2; CDR3: CASSFTGKRDGYTF; DNA: TGTGCCAGCAGTTTCACAGGGAAGAGAGATGGCTACACCTTC
D: .; V: TRBV29-1; size: many; J: TRBJ1-2; CDR3: CSLGGGETGYTF; DNA: TGCAGCCTCGGGGGAGGGGAAACTGGCTACACCTTC
D: TRBD1; V: TRBV2; size: many; J: TRBJ2-7; CDR3: CASRDRDRGTYEQYF; DNA: TGTGCCAGCAGGGACCGGGACAGGGGAACCTACGAGCAGTACTTC
D: TRBD1; V: TRBV14; size: few; J: TRBJ1-2; CDR3: CASSQLDRGYGYTF; DNA: TGTGCCAGCAGCCAACTTGACAGGGGTTATGGCTACACCTTC
D: .; V: TRBV2; size: few; J: TRBJ1-4; CDR3: CASRPGSPDEKLFF; DNA: TGTGCCAGCAGACCGGGATCGCCGGATGAAAAACTGTTTTTT
D: TRBD2; V: TRBV9; size: .; J: TRBJ2-2; CDR3: CASSPRLAGASGELFF; DNA: TGTGCCAGCAGCCCCAGACTAGCGGGAGCCTCCGGGGAGCTGTTTTTT
D: TRBD1; V: TRBV14; size: .; J: TRBJ2-1; CDR3: CASSDRESRAYNEQFF; DNA: TGTGCCAGCAGCGACAGGGAGAGCCGAGCCTACAATGAGCAGTTCTTC
D: TRBD2; V: TRBV6-4; size: .; J: TRBJ2-1; CDR3: CASGLGGYNEQFF; DNA: TGTGCCAGTGGCCTGGGAGGGTACAATGAGCAGTTCTTC
D: TRBD2; V: TRBV4-1; size: few; J: TRBJ2-1; CDR3: CASSHPTSGSRNEQFF; DNA: TGCGCCAGCAGCCATCCGACTAGCGGGAGCCGTAATGAGCAGTTCTTC
D: .; V: TRBV7-2; size: .; J: TRBJ2-7; CDR3: CASSVSGTQSSYEQYF; DNA: TGTGCCAGCAGCGTTTCCGGGACACAGAGCTCCTACGAGCAGTACTTC
D: .; V: TRBV15; size: few; J: TRBJ2-1; CDR3: CTTSRDWAALGEEQFF; DNA: TGTACCACCAGCAGAGATTGGGCGGCCCTGGGAGAGGAGCAGTTCTTC
D: .; V: TRBV7-9; size: few; J: TRBJ2-5; CDR3: CASSYLGDNQETQYF; DNA: TGTGCCAGCAGCTACCTCGGGGACAACCAAGAGACCCAGTACTTC
D: TRBD1; V: TRBV5-4; size: .; J: TRBJ1-2; CDR3: CASSLPGGNGYTF; DNA: TGTGCCAGCAGCTTGCCAGGGGGCAATGGCTACACCTTC
D: .; V: TRBV4-3; size: many; J: TRBJ2-6; CDR3: CASSQVLPPGANVLTF; DNA: TGCGCCAGCAGCCAAGTCCTACCCCCTGGGGCCAACGTCCTGACTTTC
D: .; V: TRBV27; size: few; J: TRBJ2-2; CDR3: CASSTLQGNTGELFF; DNA: TGTGCCAGCAGTACTCTTCAGGGAAACACCGGGGAGCTGTTTTTT
D: TRBD1; V: TRBV14; size: few; J: TRBJ1-2; CDR3: CASSPRTGYGYTF; DNA: TGTGCCAGCAGCCCTAGGACAGGCTATGGCTACACCTTC
D: .; V: TRBV9; size: few; J: TRBJ2-1; CDR3: CASSVDRGLTSGRREQFF; DNA: TGTGCCAGCAGCGTGGACAGGGGGCTGACTAGCGGGAGACGGGAGCAGTTCTTC
D: TRBD2; V: TRBV7-8; size: few; J: TRBJ2-4; CDR3: CASSGFTSGRDIQYF; DNA: TGTGCCAGCAGCGGCTTCACTAGCGGTAGGGACATTCAGTACTTC
D: .; V: TRBV30; size: .; J: TRBJ2-5; CDR3: CAWSVRGSGQETQYF; DNA: TGTGCCTGGAGTGTACGGGGGAGTGGGCAAGAGACCCAGTACTTC
D: .; V: TRBV27; size: few; J: TRBJ2-5; CDR3: CASSPRGKETQYF; DNA: TGTGCCAGCAGCCCCAGGGGAAAAGAGACCCAGTACTTC
D: .; V: TRBV18; size: few; J: TRBJ2-7; CDR3: CASSRHEGQYF; DNA: TGTGCCAGCTCACGACACGAGGGGCAGTACTTC
D: .; V: TRBV7-8; size: few; J: TRBJ2-6; CDR3: CASSLVVLGSGANVLTF; DNA: TGTGCCAGCAGCTTAGTCGTTCTGGGCTCTGGGGCCAACGTCCTGACTTTC
D: .; V: TRBV25-1; size: .; J: TRBJ2-6; CDR3: CASRGDSSGANVLTF; DNA: TGTGCCAGCAGGGGGGATAGCTCTGGGGCCAACGTCCTGACTTTC